This T cell receptor (beta chain) was retrieved from a study of identical twins. Study findings and constraints: Memory repertoires showed no such pattern, whereas abundant cord blood beta clonotypes carried fewer insertions. The study drew conclusions from cross-sectional statistical analysis, not from following the same donors.

V was trimmed by 5 bases and J by 6 bases, leaving 26 bases between them. Germline V CDR1 and CDR2: DFQATT, SNEGSKA (reference sequence). The CDR3 is 16 amino acids. Comments on this clonotype: What it binds is not known. A much more abundant neighbour one base away suggests this may be a read error.

Everyone who gave samples was a healthy Caucasian. Template switching added a universal primer site; cDNA carried unique molecular identifiers. Each CDR3 protein is one row after TCRdb ran MiXCR on the 5' RACE reads. The data hold about 210,000 distinct CDR3 sequences, with around a tenth observed a single time. The sequenced material came from memory (CD45RO+) T cells sorted from blood. The V call is TRBV20-1, the J call TRBJ2-7; D perhaps matches TRBD2 (7 bases). This sequence originates from a woman in her late teens or twenties in good health. CDR3 region: CSAGVQGTGGRIEQYF. As DNA, the CDR3 is TGCAGTGCTGGGGTCCAGGGGACTGGCGGGAGAATCGAGCAGTACTTC.